Sequencing of this T cell receptor (beta chain) was carried out in a study of response to subunit inactivated influenza vaccine. Whole-study results and caveats: After each seasonal influenza vaccination, few new T cells are recruited, the authors suggested.

This clonotype was found a few times. Its antigen is not known. Germline values: CDR1 MDHEN, CDR2 SYDVKM. This CDR3 has 14 residues. The V end was cut by 10 bases, the J end by 1 base, with 15 bases between. TCRdb re-called the RT-PCR reads through MiXCR, storing one row per CDR3 protein. The sample includes some 640,000 distinct CDR3 sequences, approximately 15% of them seen just once. This rearrangement joins TRBV28 to TRBJ2-3; D may be TRBD1 (6 bases). Sample: PBMCs from blood, taken roughly 15 days before vaccination. The sequence came from a man between 50 and 59 years old who received an inactivated influenza vaccine. In DNA, the CDR3 is TGTGCCAATTCTAGGGCAGGGGGCACAGATACGCAGTATTTT. Its protein is CANSRAGGTDTQYF.